These 25 T cell receptor beta chains came from one sample sequenced in a study of glioma-infiltrating T cells. TCR alpha and beta CDR3 regions were amplified from RNA using iRepertoire nested multiplex PCR. TCRdb processed the multiplex PCR reads anew with MiXCR; each CDR3 protein has one entry. The sample shows approximately 110,000 distinct CDR3 sequences, around a quarter of them seen only once. Sample: glioma tissue, nonneoplastic brain tissue, or PBMCs (not recorded which). The origin of the receptors is a human donor with low-grade glioma or glioblastoma, undergoing nonglioma brain surgery, or in good health (not recorded which).

This clonotype was seen ten or more times. The chain couples TRBV7-8 to TRBJ1-5, with no clear D. V dropped 1 base and J dropped 3 bases, with 7 bases sitting between them. Looked up from germline, CDR1 is SGHVS and CDR2 is FQNEAQ. The CDR3 totals 14 residues. The CDR3 here is CASSLVTFNQPQHF. The CDR3 nucleotides read TGTGCCAGCAGCTTAGTGACCTTCAATCAGCCCCAGCATTTT.

This clonotype was observed many times. The chain couples TRBV7-2 to TRBJ2-7; 8 positions match TRBD2. The CDR3 consists of 14 residues. The junction had 6 bases not matched to a gene; V was cut back by 6 bases and J by 2 bases. The germline gives CDR1 SGHTA, CDR2 FQGNSA. The CDR3 nucleotides read TGTGCCAGCAGTCCTAGCGGGCTTCCCTACGAGCAGTACTTC. This encodes CASSPSGLPYEQYF.

This clonotype appeared many times. The chain recombines TRBV7-3 with TRBJ2-3; D is ambiguous. The CDR3 contains 13 residues. V gave up 1 base and J gave up 4 bases, with 6 bases separating them. The germline gives CDR1 SGHTA, CDR2 FQGTGA. CDR3 amino acids: CASSLKIPDTQYF. DNA of the CDR3: TGTGCCAGCAGCTTAAAGATTCCAGATACGCAGTATTTT.

This clonotype was detected ten times or more. This chain links TRBV7-2 with TRBJ2-1, with 8 positions matching TRBD2. This CDR3 is built from 16 residues. Germline CDR1 reads SGHTA; CDR2 reads FQGNSA. V shed 5 bases, J shed 5 bases, and the junction held 11 bases outside the gene matches. The CDR3 coding sequence is TGTGCCAGCAGCCCTGATAGGGGCGGGGGGAACAATGAGCAGTTCTTC. Amino acids: CASSPDRGGGNNEQFF.

This clonotype appeared many times. The gene calls are TRBV11-3 and TRBJ2-3, with 9 bases identical to TRBD1. CDR1 and CDR2 from the germline V gene are SGHNT and YENEEA. CDR3 length equals 18 residues. The ends lost 2 bases at V and 3 bases at J; junction bases unmatched: 12. The CDR3 sequence: CASSLQVTGGLSTDTQYF. The CDR3 bases are TGTGCCAGCAGCTTACAAGTCACAGGGGGCCTGAGTACAGATACGCAGTATTTT.

This clonotype showed up many times. V gene TRBV12-3 or TRBV12-4 combines with J gene TRBJ2-1; a possible D gene is TRBD2 (6 bases). This CDR3 is 17 amino acids long. Trimming removed 7 bases at V and 3 bases at J, with 22 bases between. CDR3 DNA sequence: TGTGCCAGCACCACTGTCCTGACGGGACTGTTCTACAATGAGCAGTTCTTC. This encodes CASTTVLTGLFYNEQFF.

This sequence joins TRBV19 and TRBJ2-1; D gene uncertain. This CDR3 has 15 residues. V was clipped by 1 base and J by 0 bases, with 7 bases between them. Germline-derived CDR1 and CDR2 are LNHDA and SQIVND (reference sequence). The chain's CDR3 is CASSIAALSYNEQFF. In DNA form, the CDR3 reads TGTGCCAGTAGTATAGCGGCCCTCTCCTACAATGAGCAGTTCTTC.

This clonotype showed up many times. This chain links TRBV28 with TRBJ2-1; 10 bases match TRBD1. CDR3 length: 13 residues. Germline V gives CDR1 MDHEN, CDR2 SYDVKM. V trimming: 8 bases; J trimming: 3 bases; junction bases outside the gene matches: 1. Here the CDR3 DNA reads TGTGCCAGCGGGACAGGGGACTACAATGAGCAGTTCTTC. This encodes CASGTGDYNEQFF. The full variable domain, with the rest looked up from reference TRBV28 and TRBJ2-1, is DVKVTQSSRYLVKRTGEKVFLECVQDMDHENMFWYRQDPGLGLRLIYFSYDVKMKEKGDIPEGYSVSREKKERFSLILESASTNQTSMYLCASGTGDYNEQFFGPGTRLTVL.

The sample holds a few counts of this clonotype. The chain joins TRBV12-3 or TRBV12-4 to TRBJ1-5; 10 nucleotides agree with TRBD1. The CDR3 length is 15 residues. With 5 bases clipped from V and 2 bases from J, the junction kept 3 bases outside the gene matches. The DNA of the CDR3 is TGTGCCAGCAGTCCAGGACAGGGGGGCAATCAGCCCCAGCATTTT. Its protein is CASSPGQGGNQPQHF.

The chain links TRBV29-1 to TRBJ2-7, with 8 bases fitting TRBD1. There are 14 residues in the CDR3. Per the germline V gene, CDR1 is SQVTM and CDR2 is ANQGSEA. Trimming took 4 bases from V and 7 from J; bases not matched to a gene: 12. CDR3 amino acids: CSVAGRQGASEQYF. The CDR3 DNA follows: TGCAGCGTTGCAGGCCGCCAGGGGGCGAGTGAGCAGTACTTC.

This clonotype was picked up a small number of times. The V gene is TRBV9, the J gene TRBJ2-1, with D perhaps TRBD2 (5 bases). V gave up 0 bases and J gave up 1 base, with 8 bases separating them. The CDR3 totals 15 residues. CDR1 SGDLS and CDR2 YYNGEE come from the germline V gene. CDR3 region: CASSVGGASYNEQFF. The CDR3, as DNA: TGTGCCAGCAGCGTAGGGGGAGCTTCCTACAATGAGCAGTTCTTC.

About this clonotype itself: It may be a read error: a sequence one base away is much more abundant. The chain employs TRBV5-8 and TRBJ2-5; TRBD1 agrees at 8 bases. Germline CDR1 and CDR2: SGHTS and YDEGEE. The CDR3 covers 14 residues. For the CDR3, the DNA is TGTGCCAGCAGCCAGGACAGGGACCAAGAGACCCACTACTTC. Residues: CASSQDRDQETHYF.

This clonotype appeared many times. The gene calls are TRBV6-6 and TRBJ2-7; the D is unclear. The CDR3 consists of 13 residues. Germline CDR1 MNHNY, CDR2 SVGAGI (reference sequence). Trimming left V 0 bases short and J 4 bases short, with 7 bases between. CDR3: CASSYSGLYEQYF. The CDR3 DNA sequence: TGTGCCAGCAGTTACTCTGGGCTTTACGAGCAGTACTTC.

The chain uses TRBV4-1 and TRBJ2-7; TRBD1 agrees at 9 bases. The V gene end was trimmed by 4 bases and the J gene end by 3 bases; junction bases not matched to a gene: 13. The CDR3 extends over 17 amino acids. Germline assignment: CDR1 MGHRA and CDR2 YSYEKL. CDR3 DNA: TGCGCCAGCAGCCCCCTAAGTGGGGGACAGGGCGTCTACGAGCAGTACTTC. It translates to CASSPLSGGQGVYEQYF.

This clonotype was seen at least ten times. The chain combines TRBV10-3 with TRBJ1-1; no reliable D call. V lost 3 bases, J lost 11 bases, and 10 bases lay in between. The CDR3 extends over 11 amino acids. CDR1 is ENHRY and CDR2 is SYGVKD in the germline V gene. CDR3 bases: TGTGCCATCAGTGATATTACGGGGGCTTTCTTT. This translates into CAISDITGAFF.

The table lists this clonotype with many counts. This chain joins TRBV4-2 and TRBJ2-5; D is ambiguous. CDR1 and CDR2 from the germline V gene are LGHNA and YNFKEQ. Trimming pared 1 base from V and 5 bases from J, leaving 14 bases between. The CDR3 loop spans 15 amino acids. The CDR3 sequence is CASSQVGSPWETQYF. Here the CDR3 DNA reads TGTGCCAGCAGCCAAGTAGGCTCTCCCTGGGAGACCCAGTACTTC.

Notes on this clonotype: This sequence may be a read error, since a much larger clone differs from it by one base. The chain couples TRBV4-1 to TRBJ2-5, with TRBD1 as a possible D gene (6 bases). Germline V gives CDR1 MGHRA, CDR2 YSYEKL. V dropped 3 bases and J dropped 0 bases, with 11 bases sitting between them. CDR3 size: 15 residues. This chain's CDR3 is CASSHERDNQETQYF. The DNA of the CDR3 is TGCGCCAGCAGCCATGAACGGGACAACCAAGAGACCCAGTACTTC.

This clonotype showed up just a few times. In nucleotides, the CDR3 is TGCGCCAGTTCACGGGGGCAAGAGACCCAGTACTTC. Residues: CASSRGQETQYF. J is TRBJ2-5 and V is TRBV5-1; weak D call: TRBD2 (6 bases). V lost 8 bases and J 2 bases, leaving 10 bases between the germline ends. The CDR3 is 12 amino acids. The germline gives CDR1 SGHRS, CDR2 YFSETQ.

This clonotype was recorded at least ten times. J is TRBJ1-1 and V is TRBV10-3; 8 nucleotides agree with TRBD1. The germline V gene encodes CDR1 ENHRY and CDR2 SYGVKD. This CDR3 is built from 13 residues. J lost 3 bases, V lost 6 bases, and 3 bases had no gene match. The CDR3: CAIRTQGDTEAFF. The CDR3 DNA is TGTGCCATCAGAACACAGGGGGACACTGAAGCTTTCTTT.

The sample holds many counts of this clonotype. J is TRBJ1-2 and V is TRBV6-2 or TRBV6-3; D is perhaps TRBD1 (5 bases). Germline V gene sequence: CDR1 MNHEY, CDR2 SVGEGT. V was clipped by 0 bases and J by 9 bases, with 8 bases between them. This CDR3 region has 12 residues. For the CDR3, the DNA is TGTGCCAGCAGTTACTCAGACAGCCGCTACACCTTC. Encoded protein: CASSYSDSRYTF.

With respect to this clonotype: A much bigger clone sits one base away, suggesting this may be a read error. The chain links TRBV6-1 to TRBJ1-1; D possibly corresponds to TRBD1 (5 bases). The V end was cut by 10 bases, the J end by 12 bases, with 18 bases between. The CDR3 runs to 11 residues. Germline V gene lookup returns CDR1 MNHNS and CDR2 SASEGT. The CDR3 DNA is TGTGCCATCAAAGGGGAGGGCGAAACTTTCTTT. The encoded protein is CAIKGEGETFF.

On this clonotype: One end of the junction does not line up with germline, which may come from a read error. As DNA, the CDR3 is TGTGCCAGTAGTTTTAGTACGAGCTCCTACAATGAGCATTTCTTC. It is translated as CASSFSTSSYNEHFF. The V and J genes are TRBV19 and TRBJ2-1; D is uncertain. The CDR3 runs to 15 residues. Germline V gene lookup returns CDR1 LNHDA and CDR2 SQIVND (reference sequence).

This clonotype was found many times. The chain has TRBV6-6 and TRBJ2-7; no clear D gene. The CDR3 sequence is 11 residues long. The V end lost 2 bases, the J end lost 7 bases, and 6 bases lay between the germline ends. The germline gives CDR1 MNHNY, CDR2 SVGAGI (reference sequence). The chain's CDR3 is CASSYAGEQYF. The CDR3 DNA reads as TGTGCCAGCAGTTACGCCGGGGAGCAGTACTTC.

V usage is TRBV30 and J usage is TRBJ1-5; D is possibly TRBD1 (5 bases). CDR1 GTSNPN and CDR2 SVGIG come from the germline V gene (reference sequence). With 0 bases removed from V and 3 bases from J, the gap between germline ends came to 12 bases. CDR3 length equals 15 residues. Here the CDR3 DNA reads TGTGCCTGGAGTGTACAGAGGGGTTACAATCAGCCCCAGCATTTT. Protein: CAWSVQRGYNQPQHF.

This clonotype was seen at least ten times. This chain links TRBV20-1 with TRBJ1-2; 7 nucleotides line up with TRBD1. The CDR3 covers 14 residues. Germline CDR1 DFQATT, CDR2 SNEGSKA (reference sequence). Trimming took 0 bases from V and 4 from J; bases not matched to a gene: 5. The CDR3, as DNA: TGCAGTGCTAGAGAAGGGGGCCCCCTCTATGGCTACACCTTC. It specifies CSAREGGPLYGYTF.